The 9 T cell receptor beta chains presented below share a single source sample, sequenced in a study of T cells after yellow fever vaccination. TCRdb re-derived calls from the 5' RACE reads in MiXCR, one entry per CDR3 protein. This sample carries 320,000 or so distinct CDR3 sequences, roughly 8% of them seen once, and the ten largest clones take about 16%. The sequenced sample was PBMCs, obtained approximately 47 days after the first yellow fever vaccination. The source of these receptors is a young man who received the YFV17D yellow fever vaccine.

A few counts support this clonotype. The V and J genes are TRBV5-1 and TRBJ1-5; D might be TRBD1 (5 bases). Between the trimmed V and J ends, which lost 5 bases and 2 bases, there was a span of 14 bases. Germline V lookup: CDR1 SGHRS, CDR2 YFSETQ. The CDR3 spans 15 residues. CDR3: CASRKGPVGNQPQHF. The CDR3 bases are TGCGCCAGCAGAAAGGGGCCGGTCGGCAATCAGCCCCAGCATTTT.

Notes on this clonotype: The junction and the germline gene differ at one end; a read error may be behind it. J is TRBJ1-1 and V is TRBV7-2, with D perhaps TRBD1 (6 bases). Germline V CDR1 and CDR2: SGHTA, FQGNSA. The CDR3 is 17 residues long. The DNA for the CDR3 is TGTGCCAGCAGCTCAACGCGAGGGGGACACTCGAACACTGAAGCTCTCTTT. This codes for CASSSTRGGHSNTEALF.

The genes are TRBV25-1 and TRBJ2-5; D not certain. Germline-derived CDR1 and CDR2 are MGHDK and SYGVNS. The CDR3 contains 14 residues. V gave up 2 bases and J gave up 1 base, with 8 bases separating them. The CDR3 region is CASSEGHSQETQYF. The DNA for the CDR3 is TGTGCCAGCAGTGAAGGGCACAGCCAAGAGACCCAGTACTTC. The entire variable domain, with the rest obtained from reference TRBV25-1 and TRBJ2-5, is as follows: EADIYQTPRYLVIGTGKKITLECSQTMGHDKMYWYQQDPGMELHLIHYSYGVNSTEKGDLSSESTVSRIRTEHFPLTLESARPSHTSQYLCASSEGHSQETQYFGPGTRLLVL.

This clonotype has more than one count but fewer than ten. The chain recombines TRBV5-4 with TRBJ2-7, with TRBD2 matching over 8 bases. Per germline, CDR1 SGHNT and CDR2 YYREEE (reference sequence). The CDR3 covers 15 residues. J was trimmed by 6 bases and V by 2 bases; bases with no gene match: 10. The CDR3 sequence is CASSLHPGTRGEQYV. The CDR3 DNA reads TGTGCCAGCAGCTTACATCCCGGGACTAGAGGCGAGCAGTACGTC.

This clonotype was detected only a few times. J is TRBJ1-5 and V is TRBV5-1, with 8 positions matching TRBD1. The CDR3 loop spans 13 amino acids. CDR1 SGHRS and CDR2 YFSETQ come from the germline V gene. Trimming removed 5 bases from V and 9 bases from J; junction bases left unmatched: 7. CDR3 DNA: TGCGCCAGCAGGGGACAGGAGGAGGGGCCCCAGCATTTT. It encodes CASRGQEEGPQHF.

This sequence joins TRBV12-3 or TRBV12-4 and TRBJ1-3, with D perhaps TRBD1 (5 bases). The CDR3 is 15 residues long. V was shortened by 4 bases and J by 11 bases, with 21 bases between the two germline ends. The CDR3 sequence is CASSSRAQPAGPIYF. The DNA of the CDR3 is TGTGCCAGCAGTTCCCGGGCCCAGCCTGCGGGGCCCATATATTTT.

At least ten counts were recorded for this clonotype. The chain employs TRBV28 and TRBJ1-6, with unresolved D. The CDR3 is 15 amino acids. V gave up 5 bases and J gave up 0 bases, with 8 bases separating them. The V gene's germline CDR1 is MDHEN and CDR2 SYDVKM. CDR3 amino acids: CASSLLSSYNSPLHF. The DNA for the CDR3 is TGTGCCAGCAGTCTTTTGAGCTCCTATAATTCACCCCTCCACTTT.

V gene TRBV27 combines with J gene TRBJ1-2; weak D call: TRBD1 (5 bases). The CDR3 loop spans 13 amino acids. Trimming left V 2 bases short and J 7 bases short, with 11 bases between. Germline-derived CDR1 and CDR2 are MNHEY and SMNVEV (reference sequence). The CDR3 spells CASSLQGFSGYTF. The CDR3 DNA sequence: TGTGCCAGCAGTTTACAGGGCTTTAGTGGCTACACCTTC.

The chain has TRBV20-1 and TRBJ2-2, with 8 bases fitting TRBD2. CDR3 length: 15 residues. Per germline, CDR1 DFQATT and CDR2 SNEGSKA (reference sequence). The V gene end was trimmed by 4 bases and the J gene end by 4 bases; junction bases not matched to a gene: 8. CDR3 sequence: CSATTSGSGTGELFF. The CDR3 region has the DNA TGCAGTGCTACTACTAGCGGTTCGGGCACCGGGGAGCTGTTTTTT.